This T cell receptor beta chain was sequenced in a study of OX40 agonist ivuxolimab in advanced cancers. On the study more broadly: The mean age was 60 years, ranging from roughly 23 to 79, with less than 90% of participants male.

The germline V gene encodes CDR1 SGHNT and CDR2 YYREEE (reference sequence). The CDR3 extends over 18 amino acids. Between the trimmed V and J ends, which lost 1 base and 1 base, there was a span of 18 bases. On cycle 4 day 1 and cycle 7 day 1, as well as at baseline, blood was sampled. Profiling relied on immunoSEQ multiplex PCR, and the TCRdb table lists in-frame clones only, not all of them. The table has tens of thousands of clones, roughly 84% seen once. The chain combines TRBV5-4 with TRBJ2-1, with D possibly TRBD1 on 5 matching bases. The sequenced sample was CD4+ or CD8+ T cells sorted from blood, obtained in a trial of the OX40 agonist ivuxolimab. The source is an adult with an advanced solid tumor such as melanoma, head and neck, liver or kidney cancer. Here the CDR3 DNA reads TGTGCCAGCAGCTTGTCAGGGTCGGCCCGACAATCCTACAATGAGCAGTTCTTC. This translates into CASSLSGSARQSYNEQFF.